The clone carrying this T cell receptor (beta chain) was counted at least ten times. No antigen is known for it. Having ophthalmopathy, the donors showed moderate-to-severe activity, CAS ≥3 and NOSPECS ≥4, with disease lasting under 3 months. Diagnoses were established from clinical symptoms, serum thyroxine, TRAb, thyroid ultrasound and orbital computed tomography. The authors isolated PBMCs from more than 9 ml of fresh peripheral blood. Scientists amplified the TCR beta CDR3 regions from RNA transcripts. In the first round, RT-PCR was carried out with HTBI primers, and a multiplex PCR formed the second round. Via MiXCR, TCRdb re-called the multiplex PCR reads, giving one row per CDR3 protein. The repertoire holds approximately 460,000 distinct CDR3 sequences, with approximately 14% as singletons. The source of the sample is a study of Graves' ophthalmopathy and Graves' hyperthyroidism. General study results and limits: Among thyroid clonotypes expanded above 0.001 frequency, most also appeared in blood.

This CDR3 region has 14 residues. V lost 11 bases, J lost 0 bases, and 7 bases stayed unmatched. Sequencing used blood. This receptor was obtained from a woman aged 30 to 39 with Graves' ophthalmopathy. This chain links TRBV12-3 or TRBV12-4 with TRBJ1-3, with 7 positions matching TRBD1. The CDR3 region has the DNA TGTGCCGACCGGGACAGCAACTCTGGAAACACCATATATTTT. Amino acids: CADRDSNSGNTIYF.